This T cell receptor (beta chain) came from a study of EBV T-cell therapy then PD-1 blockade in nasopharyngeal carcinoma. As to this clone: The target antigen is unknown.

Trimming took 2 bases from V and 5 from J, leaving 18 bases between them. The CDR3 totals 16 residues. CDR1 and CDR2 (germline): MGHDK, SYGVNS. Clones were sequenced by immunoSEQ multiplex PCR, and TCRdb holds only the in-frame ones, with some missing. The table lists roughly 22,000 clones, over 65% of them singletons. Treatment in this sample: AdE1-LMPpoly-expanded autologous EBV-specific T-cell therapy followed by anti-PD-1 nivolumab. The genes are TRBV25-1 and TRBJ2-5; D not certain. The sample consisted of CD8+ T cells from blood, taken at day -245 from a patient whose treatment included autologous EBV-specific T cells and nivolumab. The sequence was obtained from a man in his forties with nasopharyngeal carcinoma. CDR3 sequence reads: CASSETSTNPAETQYF. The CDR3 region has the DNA TGTGCCAGCAGTGAAACTTCCACCAATCCTGCCGAGACCCAGTACTTC.